The clone carrying this T cell receptor (beta chain) occurred once. Its specificity is not known. The source of the sample is a study of glioma-infiltrating T cells after dendritic cell vaccination. Study summary: Samples are from glioblastoma patients in Phase I and II dendritic cell vaccine trials.

Findings and limits, study-wide: Few patients contributed both blood and tumor specimens.

The primer mix had 60 V beta and 13 J beta primers. Here immunoSEQ multiplex PCR was the method, and the copy in TCRdb shows in-frame clones only, minus some. Of tens of thousands of clones listed, approximately 87% are singletons. The CDR3 covers 14 residues. V trimming: 8 bases; J trimming: 2 bases; junction bases outside the gene matches: 8. Germline V gene sequence: CDR1 MDHEN, CDR2 SYDVKM. The receptor's source is a human donor with glioblastoma. Sequences were derived from blood, sampled before dendritic cell vaccination. The J gene is TRBJ1-2, the V gene TRBV28, with 7 bases that match TRBD1. The CDR3 coding sequence is TGTGCCAGCGCGATAGGGGGCCCAAACTATGGCTACACCTTC. Amino acid sequence: CASAIGGPNYGYTF.